Each of the 18 T cell receptor beta chains below was sequenced from the same sample in a study of T cells in Graves' hyperthyroidism and ophthalmopathy (dated by TCRdb to about 2019). The method was multiplex PCR. The sequencing machine was an Illumina HiSeq 2000. TCR beta CDR3 regions were amplified from RNA transcripts. The first round of RT-PCR for the TCR CDR3 was performed with the HTBI primer set and the Qiagen OneStep RT-PCR kit. TCRdb passed the public sequencing reads through fastp at Q25 and MiXCR, retaining productive beta sequences. Entries are consolidated by CDR3 protein sequence, retaining the most common genes and DNA. This sample gives nearly 600,000 distinct CDR3 sequences in total; 14% of them show up just once. The biggest ten clones account for more than 4.5% of the sample. Specimen: blood. These receptor sequences come from a woman in her twenties or thirties with Graves' hyperthyroidism that later progressed to Graves' ophthalmopathy.

As to this clonotype: Since a much larger clone is just one base distant, this may be a read error. The V call is TRBV10-3, the J call TRBJ2-5; 7 bases are a match to TRBD2. The CDR3 covers 16 residues. Germline lookup yields CDR1 ENHRY and CDR2 SYGVKD. This chain's CDR3 is CATSESSRLAEETQYF. The CDR3, as DNA: TGTGCCACCAGTGAGTCGTCTAGGCTAGCGGAAGAGACCCAGTACTTC.

This clonotype was found many times. The genes are TRBV10-3 and TRBJ2-1; D is ambiguous. Trimming pared 2 bases from V and 8 bases from J, leaving 10 bases between. This CDR3 is built from 13 residues. The V gene's germline CDR1 is ENHRY and CDR2 SYGVKD. The CDR3: CAISERVFDEQFF. CDR3 coding DNA: TGTGCCATCAGTGAGCGGGTATTCGATGAGCAGTTCTTC.

This clonotype was counted only a few times. This rearrangement joins TRBV7-2 to TRBJ2-1, with D possibly matching TRBD2 (5 bases). Trimming took off 0 bases at V and 11 bases at J, with 8 bases between the two ends. This CDR3 is 12 amino acids long. Germline V lookup: CDR1 SGHTA, CDR2 FQGNSA. Here the CDR3 DNA reads TGTGCCAGCAGCTTAGCGGGAGCGAAGCAGTTCTTC. Translating it yields CASSLAGAKQFF.

At least ten counts were recorded for this clonotype. This chain links TRBV28 with TRBJ1-2; D gene ambiguous. Per germline, CDR1 MDHEN and CDR2 SYDVKM. V shed 2 bases and J shed 7 bases, with 14 bases lying between them. This CDR3 region has 14 residues. As DNA, the CDR3 is TGTGCCAGCAGTTTAAGTTCTAGGGTTGGTGGCTACACCTTC. Amino acid sequence: CASSLSSRVGGYTF.

This clonotype was detected ten times or more. The chain has TRBV27 and TRBJ2-1; D unclear. The CDR3 consists of 11 residues. Between the trimmed V and J ends, which lost 5 bases and 8 bases, there was a span of 7 bases. Germline CDR1 reads MNHEY; CDR2 reads SMNVEV (reference sequence). For the CDR3, the DNA is TGTGCCAGCAGTGACGGATATGAGCAGTTCTTC. Translating it yields CASSDGYEQFF.

A few counts support this clonotype. The chain is built from TRBV2 and TRBJ2-1; TRBD1 agrees at 7 bases. Trimming took 8 bases from V and 10 from J; bases not matched to a gene: 8. The CDR3 spans 12 residues. CDR1 is SNHLY and CDR2 is FYNNEI in the germline V gene. CDR3 coding DNA: TGTGCCAGCGGAACAGGGGTGGGCGAGCAGTTCTTC. Translation: CASGTGVGEQFF.

This sequence joins TRBV5-1 and TRBJ2-5, with D possibly being TRBD1 (7 bases). Trimming cost V 4 bases and J 2 bases, with 12 bases left between them. Looked up from germline, CDR1 is SGHRS and CDR2 is YFSETQ. The CDR3 runs to 14 residues. In DNA, the CDR3 is TGCGCCAGCAGCGGGGGGACAGCTCAAGAGACCCAGTACTTC. This gives the protein CASSGGTAQETQYF. The full variable domain, in which reference TRBV5-1 and TRBJ2-5 provide the parts outside the CDR3, is KAGVTQTPRYLIKTRGQQVTLSCSPISGHRSVSWYQQTPGQGLQFLFEYFSETQRNKGNFPGRFSGRQFSNSRSEMNVSTLELGDSALYLCASSGGTAQETQYFGPGTRLLVL.

This clonotype was detected a few times. A much larger clone lies one base from this, so it may be a read error. The chain is built from TRBV12-5 and TRBJ2-1; D gene unclear. CDR3 length equals 11 residues. The germline gives CDR1 LGHNT, CDR2 FRNRAP. Deletions cut 1 base from V and 5 bases from J, with 0 bases between. As DNA, the CDR3 is TGTGCTAGTGGTTTGGACAATGAGCAGTTCTTC. Residues: CASGLDNEQFF. The full variable domain, with the rest looked up from reference TRBV12-5 and TRBJ2-1, is DARVTQTPRHKVTEMGQEVTMRCQPILGHNTVFWYRQTMMQGLELLAYFRNRAPLDDSGMPKDRFSAEMPDATLATLKIQPSEPRDSAVYFCASGLDNEQFFGPGTRLTVL.

Many counts were recorded for this clonotype. The V gene is TRBV27, the J gene TRBJ2-7; the match to TRBD1 covers 9 bases. The V gene's germline CDR1 is MNHEY and CDR2 SMNVEV (reference sequence). Unmatched junction bases numbered 10, after V lost 7 bases and J lost 6 bases. The length of the CDR3 is 14 residues. CDR3 coding DNA: TGTGCCAGCACCTCGACAGGGGGTGGGCTCGAGCAGTACTTC. Its protein is CASTSTGGGLEQYF.

This clonotype was counted many times. This rearrangement joins TRBV24-1 to TRBJ1-5, with D uncertain. Looked up from germline, CDR1 is KGHDR and CDR2 is SFDVKD. V gave up 2 bases and J gave up 7 bases, with 11 bases separating them. The CDR3 contains 14 residues. The DNA for the CDR3 is TGTGCCACCAGTGATTCCGACAAAGACCAGCCCCAGCATTTT. It encodes CATSDSDKDQPQHF.

This clonotype was seen repeatedly, ten times or more. This rearrangement joins TRBV2 to TRBJ2-7, with D hard to call. V was trimmed by 2 bases and J by 3 bases, leaving 8 bases between them. Germline V gene sequence: CDR1 SNHLY, CDR2 FYNNEI. The CDR3 has 13 amino acids. DNA of the CDR3: TGTGCCAGCAGTGAATTAGGCAGCTACGAGCAGTACTTC. As protein: CASSELGSYEQYF.

The V call is TRBV28, the J call TRBJ2-7; D is perhaps TRBD2 (6 bases). Germline V CDR1 and CDR2: MDHEN, SYDVKM. This CDR3 has 14 residues. V dropped 10 bases and J dropped 4 bases, with 20 bases sitting between them. The CDR3: CATLERALTYEQYF. DNA of the CDR3: TGTGCCACCTTAGAGCGGGCTTTAACTTACGAGCAGTACTTC.

This clonotype was detected many times. This chain links TRBV7-9 with TRBJ1-1; 7 bases are a match to TRBD1. Germline loops: CDR1 SEHNR, CDR2 FQNEAQ (reference sequence). This CDR3 has 14 amino acids. V shed 5 bases, J shed 0 bases, and the junction held 3 bases outside the gene matches. CDR3 bases: TGTGCCAGCAGCCTGGGACAGATGAACACTGAAGCTTTCTTT. Amino acid sequence: CASSLGQMNTEAFF.

Note on this clonotype: Sequence at one end of the junction differs from germline and may be a read error. The chain is built from TRBV4-1 and TRBJ2-7; 9 bases line up with TRBD2. The CDR3 consists of 15 residues. From germline, CDR1 is MGHRA and CDR2 YSYEKL. DNA for the CDR3: TGCACCAGCAGCCAAGACAGGACTAGCGATTACGAGCAGTACTTC. Its protein product is CTSSQDRTSDYEQYF.

Only a few counts were recorded for this clonotype. A much larger clone lies one base from this, so it may be a read error. The J gene is TRBJ2-1, the V gene TRBV20-1, with 9 bases matching TRBD2. From germline, CDR1 is DFQATT and CDR2 SNEGSKA (reference sequence). V trimming: 3 bases; J trimming: 11 bases; junction bases outside the gene matches: 8. The CDR3 contains 13 residues. The CDR3 sequence is CSARSSGSNKQFF. The CDR3 coding sequence is TGCAGTGCTAGGAGTAGCGGGAGTAATAAGCAGTTCTTC.

In this sample, this clonotype turned up many times. This chain uses TRBV27 with TRBJ2-1, with 8 nucleotides matching TRBD2. Germline CDR1 is MNHEY and CDR2 is SMNVEV (reference sequence). The CDR3 is 15 amino acids. After removal of 6 bases from V and 3 bases from J, the junction contained 7 bases not matched to a gene. The CDR3, as DNA: TGTGCCAGCAGACCGGAGCGGGAGTACTACAATGAGCAGTTCTTC. Its protein product is CASRPEREYYNEQFF.

This clonotype was counted only a few times. The chain joins TRBV11-3 to TRBJ2-3, with D possibly matching TRBD2 (6 bases). The CDR3 totals 20 residues. Looked up from germline, CDR1 is SGHNT and CDR2 is YENEEA. V was shortened by 4 bases and J by 2 bases, with 28 bases between the two germline ends. The CDR3 is CASSSPIAEEVKGPTDTQYF. For the CDR3, the DNA is TGTGCCAGCAGCTCCCCGATAGCGGAGGAGGTCAAGGGCCCCACAGATACGCAGTATTTT.

This clonotype was found many times. The rearrangement joins TRBV27 to TRBJ2-5; 9 bases agree with TRBD1. CDR1 and CDR2 (germline): MNHEY, SMNVEV (reference sequence). Trimming removed 9 bases from V and 5 bases from J; junction bases left unmatched: 10. This CDR3 is built from 14 residues. CDR3 sequence reads: CASSLQGAVETQYF. DNA of the CDR3: TGTGCCAGTTCCCTACAGGGGGCGGTGGAGACCCAGTACTTC.